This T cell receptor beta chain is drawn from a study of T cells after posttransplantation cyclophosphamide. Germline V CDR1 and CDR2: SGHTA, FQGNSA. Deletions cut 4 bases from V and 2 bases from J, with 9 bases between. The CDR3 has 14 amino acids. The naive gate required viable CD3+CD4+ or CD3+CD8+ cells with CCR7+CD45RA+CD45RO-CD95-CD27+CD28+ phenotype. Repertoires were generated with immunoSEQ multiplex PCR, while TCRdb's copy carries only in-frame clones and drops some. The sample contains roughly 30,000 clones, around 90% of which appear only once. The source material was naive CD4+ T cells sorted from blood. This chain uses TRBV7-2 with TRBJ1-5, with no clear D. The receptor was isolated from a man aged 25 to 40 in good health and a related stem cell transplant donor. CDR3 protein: CASSSTRGNQPQHF. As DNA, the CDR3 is TGTGCCAGCAGCTCGACCCGGGGCAATCAGCCCCAGCATTTT.